This T cell receptor (beta chain) came from a study of blood T cells in healthy people across ages. Germline V lookup: CDR1 SGHRS, CDR2 YFSETQ. The V and J ends lost 2 bases and 7 bases respectively, with 8 bases between them. This CDR3 region has 12 residues. The authors ran a second PCR of roughly 7 to 11 cycles using a sample-barcoded 5' primer and a J-beta primer mix. TCRdb reprocessed the 5' RACE reads with MiXCR, giving one entry per CDR3 protein. The sample lists approximately 960,000 distinct CDR3 sequences, approximately 32% occurring once. This clonotype was recorded a few times. Another study also made use of these data, one on T cells of mothers and their children. As reported in that work: The extracted RNA was employed in its entirety for cDNA synthesis, at roughly 1.5 ug per 15 ul. When mothers and children were related, their normalized repertoire overlap, which was always slightly higher, did not differ significantly from that of unrelated pairs. Microchimeric T cell clones that persisted were not detected.

The rearrangement uses TRBV5-1 and TRBJ2-3; D is unclear. The receptor comes from a woman aged 40 to 50 in good health. Sequencing used blood. CDR3 nucleotide sequence: TGCGCCAGCAGCTTCGGTGAGAATACGCAGTATTTT. Amino acid sequence: CASSFGENTQYF.